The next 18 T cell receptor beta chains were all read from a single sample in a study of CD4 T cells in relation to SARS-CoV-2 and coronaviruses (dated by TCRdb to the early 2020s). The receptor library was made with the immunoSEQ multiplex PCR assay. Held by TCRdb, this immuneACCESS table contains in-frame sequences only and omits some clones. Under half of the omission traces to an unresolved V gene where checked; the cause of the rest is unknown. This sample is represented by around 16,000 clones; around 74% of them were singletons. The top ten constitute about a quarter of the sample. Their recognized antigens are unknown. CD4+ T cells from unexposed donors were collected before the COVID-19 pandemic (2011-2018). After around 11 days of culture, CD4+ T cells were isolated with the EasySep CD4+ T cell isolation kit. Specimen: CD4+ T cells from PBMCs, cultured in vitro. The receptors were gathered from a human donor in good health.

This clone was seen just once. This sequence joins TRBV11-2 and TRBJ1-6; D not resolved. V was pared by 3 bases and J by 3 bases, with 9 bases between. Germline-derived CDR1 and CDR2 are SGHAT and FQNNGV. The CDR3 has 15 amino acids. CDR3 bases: TGTGCCAGCAGCTTGGGTAGCTTCTATAATTCACCCCTCCACTTT. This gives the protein CASSLGSFYNSPLHF.

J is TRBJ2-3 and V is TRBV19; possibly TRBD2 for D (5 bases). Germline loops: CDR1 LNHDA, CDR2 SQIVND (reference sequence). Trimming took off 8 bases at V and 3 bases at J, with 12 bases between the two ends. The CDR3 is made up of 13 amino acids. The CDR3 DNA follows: TGTGCCAGTGCCGGACTGGGAACAGATACGCAGTATTTT. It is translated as CASAGLGTDTQYF. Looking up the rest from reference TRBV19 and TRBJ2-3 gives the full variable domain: DGGITQSPKYLFRKEGQNVTLSCEQNLNHDAMYWYRQDPGQGLRLIYYSQIVNDFQKGDIAEGYSVSREKKESFPLTVTSAQKNPTAFYLCASAGLGTDTQYFGPGTRLTVL.

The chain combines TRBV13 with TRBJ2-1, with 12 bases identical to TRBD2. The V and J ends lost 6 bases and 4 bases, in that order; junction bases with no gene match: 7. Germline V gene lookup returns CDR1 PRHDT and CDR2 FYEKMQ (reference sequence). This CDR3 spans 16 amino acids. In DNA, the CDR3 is TGTGCCAGCAGGGAGACTAGCGGGAGAACTTACAATGAGCAGTTCTTC. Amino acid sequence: CASRETSGRTYNEQFF.

DNA for the CDR3: TGTGCCAGCTCACCACCGGGTAGCGGGACTAGCACAGATACGCAGTATTTT. Translating gives CASSPPGSGTSTDTQYF. J is TRBJ2-3 and V is TRBV18; 8 bases align to TRBD2. J was trimmed by 0 bases and V by 0 bases; bases with no gene match: 5. The CDR3 sequence is 17 residues long. Germline V gene lookup returns CDR1 KGHSH and CDR2 LQKENI.

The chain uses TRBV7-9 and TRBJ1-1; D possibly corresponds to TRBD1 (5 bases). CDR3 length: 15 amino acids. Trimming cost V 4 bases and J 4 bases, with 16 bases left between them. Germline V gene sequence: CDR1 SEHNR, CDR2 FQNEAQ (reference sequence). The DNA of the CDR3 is TGTGCCAGCAGCTCGGGACCTGCCCTGGCCACTGAAGCTTTCTTT. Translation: CASSSGPALATEAFF.

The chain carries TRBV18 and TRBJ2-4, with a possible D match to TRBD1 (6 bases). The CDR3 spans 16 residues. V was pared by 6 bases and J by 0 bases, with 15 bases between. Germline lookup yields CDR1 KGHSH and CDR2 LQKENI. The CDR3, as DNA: TGTGCCAGCTCTCCCGGACAGAGTCTAGCCAAAAACATTCAGTACTTC. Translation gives CASSPGQSLAKNIQYF.

The chain's CDR3 is CASGDSGQGIYGYTF. In nucleotides, the CDR3 is TGTGCCAGCGGGGATTCGGGACAGGGCATCTATGGCTACACCTTC. The V call is TRBV28, the J call TRBJ1-2; 9 nucleotides align to TRBD1. CDR3 length: 15 residues. Looked up from germline, CDR1 is MDHEN and CDR2 is SYDVKM. V was pared by 8 bases and J by 4 bases, with 11 bases of the junction left unmatched.

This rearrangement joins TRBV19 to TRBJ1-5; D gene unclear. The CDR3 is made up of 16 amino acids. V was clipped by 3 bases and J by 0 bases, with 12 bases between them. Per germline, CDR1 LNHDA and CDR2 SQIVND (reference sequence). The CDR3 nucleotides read TGTGCCAGTAGTATTAGAAGGGCAGGTAGCAATCAGCCCCAGCATTTT. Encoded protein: CASSIRRAGSNQPQHF.

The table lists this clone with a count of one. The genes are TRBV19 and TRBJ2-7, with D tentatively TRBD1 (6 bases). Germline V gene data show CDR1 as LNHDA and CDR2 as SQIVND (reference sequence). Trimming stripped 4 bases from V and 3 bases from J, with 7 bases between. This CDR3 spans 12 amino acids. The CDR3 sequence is CASSTGDYEQYF. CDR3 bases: TGTGCCAGTAGTACAGGGGACTACGAGCAGTACTTC.

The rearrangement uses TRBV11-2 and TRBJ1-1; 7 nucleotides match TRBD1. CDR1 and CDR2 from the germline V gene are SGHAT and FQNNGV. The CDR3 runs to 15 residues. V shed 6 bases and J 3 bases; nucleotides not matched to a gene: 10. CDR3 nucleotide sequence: TGTGCCAGCAGTTCAAGACAGGGATGGGACACTGAAGCTTTCTTT. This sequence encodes CASSSRQGWDTEAFF.

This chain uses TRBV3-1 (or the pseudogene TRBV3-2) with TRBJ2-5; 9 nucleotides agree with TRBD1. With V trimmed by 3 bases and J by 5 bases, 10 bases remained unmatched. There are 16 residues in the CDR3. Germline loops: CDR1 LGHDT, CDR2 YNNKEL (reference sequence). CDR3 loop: CASSQIPGTGMETQYF. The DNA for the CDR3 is TGTGCCAGCAGCCAGATTCCCGGGACAGGGATGGAGACCCAGTACTTC.

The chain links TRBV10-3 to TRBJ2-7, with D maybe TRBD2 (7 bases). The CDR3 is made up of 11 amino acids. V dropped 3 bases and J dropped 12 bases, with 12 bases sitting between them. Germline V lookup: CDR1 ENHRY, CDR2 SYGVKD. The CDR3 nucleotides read TGTGCCATCAGTGACCCTCGGGGGGCGTACTTC. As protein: CAISDPRGAYF.

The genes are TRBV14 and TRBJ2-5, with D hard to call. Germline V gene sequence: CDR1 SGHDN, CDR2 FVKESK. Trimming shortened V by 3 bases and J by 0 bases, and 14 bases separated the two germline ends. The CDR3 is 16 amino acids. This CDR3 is CASSQGFSDYQETQYF. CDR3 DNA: TGTGCCAGCAGCCAGGGTTTCAGTGACTACCAAGAGACCCAGTACTTC.

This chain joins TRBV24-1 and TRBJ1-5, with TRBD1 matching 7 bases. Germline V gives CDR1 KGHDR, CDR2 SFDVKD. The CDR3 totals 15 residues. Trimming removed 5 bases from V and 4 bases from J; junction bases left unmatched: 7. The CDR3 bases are TGTGCCACCAGTGCCGGGACAGTTACAAATCAGCCCCAGCATTTT. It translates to CATSAGTVTNQPQHF.

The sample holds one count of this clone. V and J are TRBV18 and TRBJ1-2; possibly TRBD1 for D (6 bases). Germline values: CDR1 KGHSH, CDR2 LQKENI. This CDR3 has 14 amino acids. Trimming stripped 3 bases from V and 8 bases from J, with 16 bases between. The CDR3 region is CASSPGLTGGGYTF. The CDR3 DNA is TGTGCCAGCTCACCGGGGTTGACAGGCGGAGGCTACACCTTC.

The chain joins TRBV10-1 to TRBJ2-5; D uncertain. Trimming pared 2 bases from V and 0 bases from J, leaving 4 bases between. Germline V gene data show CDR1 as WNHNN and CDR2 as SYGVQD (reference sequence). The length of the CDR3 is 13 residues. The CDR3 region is CASSEGYQETQYF. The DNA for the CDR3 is TGCGCCAGCAGTGAGGGTTACCAAGAGACCCAGTACTTC.

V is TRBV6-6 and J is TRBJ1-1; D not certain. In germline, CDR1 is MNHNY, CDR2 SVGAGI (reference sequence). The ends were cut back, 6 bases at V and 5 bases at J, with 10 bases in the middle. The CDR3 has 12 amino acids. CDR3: CASSQFMTEAFF. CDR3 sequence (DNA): TGTGCCAGCAGCCAATTTATGACTGAAGCTTTCTTT.

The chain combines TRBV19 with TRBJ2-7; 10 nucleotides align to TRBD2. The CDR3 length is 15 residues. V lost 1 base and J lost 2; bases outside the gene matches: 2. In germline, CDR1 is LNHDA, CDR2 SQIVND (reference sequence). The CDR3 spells CASSIVLAGTYEQYF. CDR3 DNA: TGTGCCAGTAGTATAGTACTAGCGGGGACCTACGAGCAGTACTTC. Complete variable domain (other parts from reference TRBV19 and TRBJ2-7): DGGITQSPKYLFRKEGQNVTLSCEQNLNHDAMYWYRQDPGQGLRLIYYSQIVNDFQKGDIAEGYSVSREKKESFPLTVTSAQKNPTAFYLCASSIVLAGTYEQYFGPGTRLTVT.